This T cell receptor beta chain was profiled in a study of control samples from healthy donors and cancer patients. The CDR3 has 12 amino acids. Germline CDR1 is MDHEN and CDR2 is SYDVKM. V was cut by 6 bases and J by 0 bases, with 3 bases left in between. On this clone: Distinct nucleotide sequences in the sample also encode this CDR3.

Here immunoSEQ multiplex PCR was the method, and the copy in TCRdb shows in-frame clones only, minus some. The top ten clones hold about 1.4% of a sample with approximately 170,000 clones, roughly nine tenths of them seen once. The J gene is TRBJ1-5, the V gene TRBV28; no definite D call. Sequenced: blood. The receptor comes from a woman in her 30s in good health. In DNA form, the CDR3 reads TGTGCCAGCAGGGGTAGCAATCAGCCCCAGCATTTT. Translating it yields CASRGSNQPQHF.